This record looks at one T cell receptor (beta chain) sequence and its context. From germline, CDR1 is LNHDA and CDR2 SQIVND (reference sequence). This CDR3 is 16 amino acids long. Unmatched junction bases numbered 12, after V lost 8 bases and J lost 4 bases. The data derive from a study of blood T cell repertoires in COVID-19. Turning to the study itself: Material from acute and convalescent COVID-19 was sourced from the United States, Italy and Spain. T cells, B-cell-depleted T cells, or PBMCs provided the cDNA or gDNA that served as material.

Under the authors' procedure: Amplification of reference gene primers provided the estimated nucleated cell counts. Some clones are missing from TCRdb's copy, which holds only in-frame ones; the method was immunoSEQ multiplex PCR. Clone size and the V and J calls come from that table; the DNA yielded D and trimming. The data show 75,000 to 100,000 clones, approximately 87% seen once. J is TRBJ1-1 and V is TRBV19, with 11 nucleotides matching TRBD1. Sequences were obtained from peripheral blood. The TCR was taken from a human donor in a cohort sampled during active COVID-19. The CDR3: CASGQGASVGTTEAFF. The CDR3 nucleotides read TGTGCCAGTGGACAGGGGGCGAGTGTTGGGACCACTGAAGCTTTCTTT.